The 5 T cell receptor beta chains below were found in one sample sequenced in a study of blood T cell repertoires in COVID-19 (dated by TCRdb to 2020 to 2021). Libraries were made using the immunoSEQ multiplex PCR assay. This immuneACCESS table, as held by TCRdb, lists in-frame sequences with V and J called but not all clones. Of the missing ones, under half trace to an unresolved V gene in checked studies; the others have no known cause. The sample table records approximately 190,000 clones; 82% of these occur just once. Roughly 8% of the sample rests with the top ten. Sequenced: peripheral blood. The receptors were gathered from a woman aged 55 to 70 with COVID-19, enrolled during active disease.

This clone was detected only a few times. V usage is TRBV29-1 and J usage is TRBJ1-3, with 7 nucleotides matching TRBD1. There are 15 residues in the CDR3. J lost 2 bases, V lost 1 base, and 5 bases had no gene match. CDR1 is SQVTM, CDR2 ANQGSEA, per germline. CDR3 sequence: CSVEGRGPAGNTIYF. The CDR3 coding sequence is TGCAGCGTTGAAGGGAGGGGGCCAGCTGGAAACACCATATATTTT.

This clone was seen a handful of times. For the CDR3, the DNA is TGTGCCATCAGTGATGACAGGGACGAGCAGTACTTC. It yields the protein CAISDDRDEQYF. The chain has TRBV10-3 and TRBJ2-7; 7 positions agree with TRBD1. Looked up from germline, CDR1 is ENHRY and CDR2 is SYGVKD. The CDR3 sequence is 12 residues long. Unmatched junction bases numbered 1, after V lost 3 bases and J lost 5 bases.

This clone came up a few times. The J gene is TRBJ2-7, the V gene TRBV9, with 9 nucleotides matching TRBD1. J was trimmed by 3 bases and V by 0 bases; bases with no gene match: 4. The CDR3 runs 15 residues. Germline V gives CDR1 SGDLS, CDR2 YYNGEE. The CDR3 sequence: CASSVGTGEDYEQYF. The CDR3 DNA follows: TGTGCCAGCAGCGTAGGGACAGGGGAGGACTACGAGCAGTACTTC.

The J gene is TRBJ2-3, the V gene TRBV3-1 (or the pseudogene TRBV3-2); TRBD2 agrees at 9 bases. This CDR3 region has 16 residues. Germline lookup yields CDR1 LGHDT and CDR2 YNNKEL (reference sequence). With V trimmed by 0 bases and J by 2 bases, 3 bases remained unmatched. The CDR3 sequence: CASSQEPSGVTDTQYF. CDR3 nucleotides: TGTGCCAGCAGCCAAGAGCCTAGCGGGGTCACAGATACGCAGTATTTT.

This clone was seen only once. The CDR3 here is CASRDTSEGHYEQYV. CDR3 nucleotide sequence: TGTGCCAGCAGAGATACTAGCGAGGGTCACTACGAGCAGTACGTC. The chain combines TRBV28 with TRBJ2-7; 7 bases match TRBD2. The CDR3 totals 15 residues. Germline assignment: CDR1 MDHEN and CDR2 SYDVKM. The J segment lost 3 bases and the V segment lost 6 bases, leaving 11 bases of the junction unmatched.